This T cell receptor (beta chain) was captured in a study of CD8 T cells in Susac syndrome. CDR1 is MDHEN and CDR2 is SYDVKM in the germline V gene. V dropped 5 bases and J dropped 4; count of bases not matched to a gene: 3. The CDR3 is made up of 14 amino acids. It was with random hexamers that roughly 0.45 to 1 ug RNA was reverse transcribed. TCRdb reprocessed the immunoSEQ multiplex PCR reads via MiXCR and lists one record per CDR3 protein. The data hold some 160,000 distinct CDR3 sequences, with 92% observed a single time. The genes are TRBV28 and TRBJ2-3; the match to TRBD2 covers 10 bases. The TCR sequence derives from a human donor in good health. Material for sequencing was CD4+ T cells from PBMCs. For the CDR3, the DNA is TGTGCCAGCAGTCACGGACTAGCGGCAGATACGCAGTATTTT. It codes for CASSHGLAADTQYF.